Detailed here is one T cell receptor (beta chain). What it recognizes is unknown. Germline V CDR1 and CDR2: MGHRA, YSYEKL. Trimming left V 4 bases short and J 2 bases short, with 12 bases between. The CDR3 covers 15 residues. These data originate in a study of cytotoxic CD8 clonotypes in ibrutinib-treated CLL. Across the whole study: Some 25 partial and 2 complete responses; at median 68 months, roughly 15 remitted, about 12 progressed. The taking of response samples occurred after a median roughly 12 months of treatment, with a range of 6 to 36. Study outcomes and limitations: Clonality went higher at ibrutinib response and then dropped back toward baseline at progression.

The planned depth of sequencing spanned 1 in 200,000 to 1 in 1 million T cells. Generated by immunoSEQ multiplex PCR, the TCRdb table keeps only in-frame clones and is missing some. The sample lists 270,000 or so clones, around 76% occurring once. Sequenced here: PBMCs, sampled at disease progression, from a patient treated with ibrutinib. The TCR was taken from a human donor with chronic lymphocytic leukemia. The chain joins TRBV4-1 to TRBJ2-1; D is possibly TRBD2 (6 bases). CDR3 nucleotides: TGCGCCAGCAGCCCCGGGGGACTTCCCTACAATGAGCAGTTCTTC. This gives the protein CASSPGGLPYNEQFF.